The sequence of this T cell receptor beta chain was determined in a study of blood T cells in healthy people across ages. For this clonotype: Antigen unknown.

Using a J-beta primer mix together with a sample-barcoded 5' primer, a second PCR was run for about 6 to 11 cycles. TCRdb ran MiXCR on the 5' RACE reads and lists one entry per CDR3 protein. This sample yields approximately 780,000 distinct CDR3 sequences, of which roughly 25% are seen a single time; 3% belongs to the top ten. This CDR3 spans 15 amino acids. CDR1 MGHDK and CDR2 SYGVNS come from the germline V gene. Trimming took 1 base from V and 10 from J, leaving 14 bases between them. Study-wide points: When set beside aged donors, long-lived donors presented more naive CD4+ cells and higher diversity.

Another study also made use of these data, one on T cells of mothers and their children. Per that paper: Over 8.5 million reads per mother and roughly 3 million per child were obtained.

This sequence was found in a boy aged 5-17 years in good health. The sequenced sample consisted of blood. The gene calls are TRBV25-1 and TRBJ1-6; D not certain. The CDR3 reads CASSESSRLESPLHF. In DNA form, the CDR3 reads TGTGCCAGCAGTGAATCTTCCCGTTTGGAATCACCCCTCCACTTT.